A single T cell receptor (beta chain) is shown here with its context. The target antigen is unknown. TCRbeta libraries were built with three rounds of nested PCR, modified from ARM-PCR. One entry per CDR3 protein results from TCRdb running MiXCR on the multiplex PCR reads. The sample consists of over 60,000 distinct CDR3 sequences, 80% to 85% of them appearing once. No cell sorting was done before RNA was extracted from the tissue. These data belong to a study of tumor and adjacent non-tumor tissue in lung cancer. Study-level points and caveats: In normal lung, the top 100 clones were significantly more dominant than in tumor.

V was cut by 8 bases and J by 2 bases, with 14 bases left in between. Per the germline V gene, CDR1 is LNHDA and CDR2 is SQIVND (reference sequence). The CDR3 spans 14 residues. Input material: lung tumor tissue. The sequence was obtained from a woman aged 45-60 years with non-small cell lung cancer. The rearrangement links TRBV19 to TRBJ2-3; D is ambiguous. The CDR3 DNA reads TGTGCCAGTGAGCCGGGCGCCGACACAGATACGCAGTATTTT. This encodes CASEPGADTDTQYF.